This entry lists 28 T cell receptor beta chains sequenced from one sample in a study of shared clonotypes between healthy human individuals. The assay was immunoSEQ multiplex PCR, and TCRdb's table has in-frame clones only and misses some. The data show 2 million to 2.5 million clones, 85% to 95% seen once. The specimen was naive CD4+ T cells from PBMCs. Indicated subset: CD45RA+ positively selected. Every receptor here comes from a man aged 18 to 30 in good health. Some clones in this sample may be carry-over from other donors' samples.

This clone appeared many times. The chain has TRBV18 and TRBJ2-2; D is perhaps TRBD2 (5 bases). CDR1 is KGHSH, CDR2 LQKENI, per germline. With 4 bases removed from V and 4 bases from J, the gap between germline ends came to 7 bases. This CDR3 region has 13 residues. The CDR3 spells CASSRSGTGELFF. Here the CDR3 DNA reads TGTGCCAGCTCACGCAGCGGCACCGGGGAGCTGTTTTTT.

This chain links TRBV28 with TRBJ2-5; D remains unclear. Germline-derived CDR1 and CDR2 are MDHEN and SYDVKM. Deletions cut 4 bases from V and 1 base from J, with 10 bases between. This CDR3 region has 14 residues. CDR3: CASSSPGSQETQYF. For the CDR3, the DNA is TGTGCCAGCAGTTCCCCGGGCAGCCAAGAGACCCAGTACTTC.

The chain recombines TRBV5-1 with TRBJ2-3; a weak D match, TRBD2 (5 bases). Trimming removed 4 bases from V and 3 bases from J, with 18 bases in between. The CDR3 extends over 16 amino acids. CDR1 is SGHRS and CDR2 is YFSETQ in the germline V gene. CDR3 residues: CASSRLRAGGTDTQYF. CDR3 coding DNA: TGCGCCAGCAGCCGGCTGCGGGCCGGCGGGACAGATACGCAGTATTTT.

The rearrangement joins TRBV27 to TRBJ1-4; the D is unclear. V was shortened by 3 bases and J by 7 bases, with 12 bases between the two germline ends. In germline, CDR1 is MNHEY, CDR2 SMNVEV (reference sequence). CDR3 length: 14 amino acids. DNA for the CDR3: TGTGCCAGCAGTTTGCCTGGGATAGGTGAAAAACTGTTTTTT. Residues: CASSLPGIGEKLFF.

The rearrangement links TRBV5-1 to TRBJ1-2, with a tentative D call TRBD1 (6 bases). Germline V CDR1 and CDR2: SGHRS, YFSETQ. Trimming removed 5 bases at V and 6 bases at J, with 11 bases between. The CDR3 consists of 12 residues. Written as DNA, the CDR3 is TGCGCCAGCAGGGGTGGGGGCGATGGCTACACCTTC. It is translated as CASRGGGDGYTF.

The chain joins TRBV28 to TRBJ2-7; TRBD1 aligns across 8 bases. Looked up from germline, CDR1 is MDHEN and CDR2 is SYDVKM. The V gene end was trimmed by 6 bases and the J gene end by 0 bases; junction bases not matched to a gene: 7. The CDR3 has 15 amino acids. CDR3 nucleotides: TGTGCCAGCAGCTCGGACAGGGAGTACTCCTACGAGCAGTACTTC. Its protein is CASSSDREYSYEQYF.

This sequence joins TRBV27 and TRBJ2-7; no clear D. Germline lookup yields CDR1 MNHEY and CDR2 SMNVEV (reference sequence). V gave up 6 bases and J gave up 7 bases, with 19 bases separating them. This CDR3 region has 14 residues. The CDR3 is CASSWEGSIWEQYF. In nucleotides, the CDR3 is TGTGCCAGCAGCTGGGAAGGGTCGATTTGGGAGCAGTACTTC.

This chain connects TRBV6-1 to TRBJ2-7; D is perhaps TRBD1 (5 bases). V lost 1 base and J lost 3, with 10 bases in between. The CDR3 is made up of 14 amino acids. Germline CDR1 MNHNS, CDR2 SASEGT. In nucleotides, the CDR3 is TGTGCCAGCAGTGAAGGCCATACAGGCTACGAGCAGTACTTC. This codes for CASSEGHTGYEQYF.

CDR3 sequence reads: CASSTGTSEYNEQFF. CDR3 nucleotide sequence: TGTGCCAGCTCAACCGGGACTAGCGAATACAATGAGCAGTTCTTC. The chain uses TRBV18 and TRBJ2-1; 10 bases agree with TRBD2. J was trimmed by 4 bases and V by 5 bases; bases with no gene match: 5. CDR1 is KGHSH and CDR2 is LQKENI in the germline V gene. This CDR3 has 15 amino acids. The whole variable domain, filled in from reference TRBV18 and TRBJ2-1, reads NAGVMQNPRHLVRRRGQEARLRCSPMKGHSHVYWYRQLPEEGLKFMVYLQKENIIDESGMPKERFSAEFPKEGPSILRIQQVVRGDSAAYFCASSTGTSEYNEQFFGPGTRLTVL.

In DNA form, the CDR3 reads TGTGCCAGCAGTGTGGGCCCCAGACAGGGAGAAGGCTATGGCTACACCTTC. Amino acid sequence: CASSVGPRQGEGYGYTF. The chain carries TRBV6-1 and TRBJ1-2, with 7 nucleotides matching TRBD1. V trimming: 4 bases; J trimming: 4 bases; junction bases outside the gene matches: 15. The CDR3 totals 17 residues. Germline lookup yields CDR1 MNHNS and CDR2 SASEGT.

The V and J genes are TRBV7-6 and TRBJ2-5; perhaps TRBD2 as D (6 bases). This CDR3 spans 15 amino acids. Germline CDR1 is SGHVS and CDR2 is FNYEAQ. The V and J ends lost 1 base and 4 bases respectively, with 13 bases between them. CDR3 amino acids: CASSLVGQGGETQYF. DNA for the CDR3: TGTGCCAGCAGCTTAGTTGGGCAGGGAGGAGAGACCCAGTACTTC.

The chain is built from TRBV9 and TRBJ2-1; TRBD2 might be the D (6 bases). CDR1 and CDR2 from the germline V gene are SGDLS and YYNGEE. This CDR3 has 16 residues. V lost 0 bases and J lost 0, with 10 bases in between. The CDR3 bases are TGTGCCAGCAGCGTAGAAACTAGCCGCTCCTACAATGAGCAGTTCTTC. Translating gives CASSVETSRSYNEQFF. Combining the CDR3 with reference TRBV9 and TRBJ2-1 gives the whole variable domain DSGVTQTPKHLITATGQRVTLRCSPRSGDLSVYWYQQSLDQGLQFLIQYYNGEERAKGNILERFSAQQFPDLHSELNLSSLELGDSALYFCASSVETSRSYNEQFFGPGTRLTVL.

The chain carries TRBV7-2 and TRBJ1-5; 7 bases align to TRBD1. The germline V gene encodes CDR1 SGHTA and CDR2 FQGNSA. V shed 1 base and J 6 bases; nucleotides not matched to a gene: 3. CDR3 length equals 14 residues. The CDR3 region is CASSLGQGIQPQHF. The CDR3 DNA reads as TGTGCCAGCAGCTTAGGACAGGGAATTCAGCCCCAGCATTTT.

The chain uses TRBV7-3 and TRBJ2-3; D unclear. Germline V lookup: CDR1 SGHTA, CDR2 FQGTGA. V was shortened by 1 base and J by 2 bases, with 7 bases between the two germline ends. This CDR3 contains 14 residues. CDR3 sequence (DNA): TGTGCCAGCAGCTTAAGGCCCTACACAGATACGCAGTATTTT. This translates into CASSLRPYTDTQYF. Supplemented by reference TRBV7-3 and TRBJ2-3, the full variable domain reads GAGVSQTPSNKVTEKGKYVELRCDPISGHTALYWYRQSLGQGPEFLIYFQGTGAADDSGLPNDRFFAVRPEGSVSTLKIQRTERGDSAVYLCASSLRPYTDTQYFGPGTRLTVL.

The J gene is TRBJ1-1, the V gene TRBV6-5, with D perhaps TRBD1 (5 bases). The CDR3 is made up of 15 amino acids. Germline CDR1 is MNHEY and CDR2 is SVGAGI. Trimming stripped 1 base from V and 3 bases from J, with 12 bases between. The chain's CDR3 is CASSYWGTGDTEAFF. The CDR3 DNA reads as TGTGCCAGCAGTTACTGGGGCACGGGGGACACTGAAGCTTTCTTT.

As to this clone: In the same sample, other DNA sequences code for this CDR3. The V and J genes are TRBV5-1 and TRBJ1-5; D is undetermined. The CDR3 is 15 amino acids. V was shortened by 3 bases and J by 0 bases, with 10 bases between the two germline ends. The germline CDR1 and CDR2 sequences are SGHRS and YFSETQ. DNA for the CDR3: TGCGCCAGCAGCTGGACGGGCCATAGCAATCAGCCCCAGCATTTT. Protein sequence: CASSWTGHSNQPQHF.

The count of this clone is one. The genes are TRBV19 and TRBJ2-1; 14 bases fit TRBD2. Germline V gene sequence: CDR1 LNHDA, CDR2 SQIVND (reference sequence). This CDR3 contains 14 residues. The ends lost 9 bases at V and 7 bases at J; junction bases unmatched: 5. The CDR3 region has the DNA TGTGCCAGCAGACTAGCGGGAGGGCCTAATGAGCAGTTCTTC. It codes for CASRLAGGPNEQFF.

The rearrangement links TRBV4-2 to TRBJ2-7; TRBD1 matches at 8 bases. Germline V lookup: CDR1 LGHNA, CDR2 YNFKEQ. Germline trimming cut 0 bases from V and 2 bases from J; bases unmatched to any gene: 9. The CDR3 loop spans 17 amino acids. The CDR3 loop reads CASSQDISGTGAYEQYF. CDR3 sequence (DNA): TGTGCCAGCAGCCAAGATATATCCGGGACAGGAGCCTACGAGCAGTACTTC.

The V gene is TRBV7-3, the J gene TRBJ2-3, with TRBD2 identical over 9 bases. Germline V lookup: CDR1 SGHTA, CDR2 FQGTGA. CDR3 size: 13 residues. V dropped 7 bases and J dropped 4; count of bases not matched to a gene: 3. Here the CDR3 reads CASTSGRPDTQYF. The CDR3 nucleotides read TGTGCCAGCACCAGCGGGAGGCCAGATACGCAGTATTTT. Full variable domain (missing parts from reference TRBV7-3 and TRBJ2-3): GAGVSQTPSNKVTEKGKYVELRCDPISGHTALYWYRQSLGQGPEFLIYFQGTGAADDSGLPNDRFFAVRPEGSVSTLKIQRTERGDSAVYLCASTSGRPDTQYFGPGTRLTVL.

With respect to this clone: This sample also contains other DNA sequences that code for the same CDR3. The rearrangement uses TRBV2 and TRBJ1-4; 7 nucleotides align to TRBD1. The CDR3 is 14 amino acids. Germline V gene sequence: CDR1 SNHLY, CDR2 FYNNEI. With V trimmed by 5 bases and J by 5 bases, 5 bases remained unmatched. The chain's CDR3 is CASSSGTENEKLFF. The CDR3 nucleotides are TGTGCCAGCAGTTCCGGGACAGAAAATGAAAAACTGTTTTTT.

The gene calls are TRBV5-1 and TRBJ2-1, with 9 positions matching TRBD1. This CDR3 has 17 amino acids. Trimming removed 0 bases from V and 4 bases from J; junction bases left unmatched: 8. CDR1 and CDR2 from the germline V gene are SGHRS and YFSETQ. The CDR3 sequence: CASSLVFGTGIYNEQFF. DNA for the CDR3: TGCGCCAGCAGCTTGGTTTTCGGGACAGGGATTTACAATGAGCAGTTCTTC.

The chain links TRBV29-1 to TRBJ2-3; 12 bases match TRBD2. The CDR3 runs 14 residues. Germline values: CDR1 SQVTM, CDR2 ANQGSEA. The J segment lost 1 base and the V segment lost 8 bases, leaving 4 bases of the junction unmatched. The CDR3 reads CSSRLAGGTDTQYF. Here the CDR3 DNA reads TGCAGCTCCAGACTAGCGGGAGGCACAGATACGCAGTATTTT.

The chain is built from TRBV9 and TRBJ1-4; D uncertain. This CDR3 contains 15 residues. CDR1 and CDR2 from the germline V gene are SGDLS and YYNGEE. V dropped 0 bases and J dropped 4 bases, with 10 bases sitting between them. The CDR3 nucleotides read TGTGCCAGCAGCGTAGTAGGGAACCTTAATGAAAAACTGTTTTTT. Encoded protein: CASSVVGNLNEKLFF.

Comment on this clone: The junction differs from germline at one of its ends, possibly a read error. The genes are TRBV5-1 and TRBJ1-5; TRBD1 might be the D (6 bases). Germline assignment: CDR1 SGHRS and CDR2 YFSETQ. This CDR3 has 13 amino acids. CDR3 sequence reads: CASSLEGGAPWHF. As DNA, the CDR3 is TGCGCCAGCAGTTTGGAAGGGGGGGCCCCTTGGCATTTT.

This sequence joins TRBV9 and TRBJ2-7, with TRBD1 identical over 11 bases. This CDR3 contains 15 residues. Germline CDR1 and CDR2: SGDLS and YYNGEE. V shed 4 bases, J shed 5 bases, and the junction held 8 bases outside the gene matches. CDR3 sequence reads: CASSPDRGLYDEQYF. The CDR3 DNA reads TGTGCCAGCAGCCCGGACAGGGGGCTTTATGACGAGCAGTACTTC.

This clone was observed a handful of times. Other nucleotide sequences in the sample specify the same CDR3. This rearrangement joins TRBV5-1 to TRBJ1-1; 7 bases agree with TRBD1. The V gene's germline CDR1 is SGHRS and CDR2 YFSETQ. The V gene end was trimmed by 4 bases and the J gene end by 0 bases; junction bases not matched to a gene: 3. The CDR3 runs to 14 residues. In nucleotides, the CDR3 is TGCGCCAGCAGCCCCCAGGGGGTGAACACTGAAGCTTTCTTT. This gives the protein CASSPQGVNTEAFF. The full variable domain, with the rest looked up from reference TRBV5-1 and TRBJ1-1, is KAGVTQTPRYLIKTRGQQVTLSCSPISGHRSVSWYQQTPGQGLQFLFEYFSETQRNKGNFPGRFSGRQFSNSRSEMNVSTLELGDSALYLCASSPQGVNTEAFFGQGTRLTVV.

The rearrangement joins TRBV27 to TRBJ1-2; weak D call: TRBD1 (6 bases). V was shortened by 2 bases and J by 8 bases, with 15 bases between the two germline ends. CDR1 is MNHEY, CDR2 SMNVEV, per germline (reference sequence). The CDR3 totals 14 residues. The CDR3 loop is CASSLTGFGSGYTF. In nucleotides, the CDR3 is TGTGCCAGCAGTTTAACAGGGTTTGGCTCAGGCTACACCTTC.

The CDR3 sequence: CASSYRGGYEQYF. The DNA of the CDR3 is TGTGCCAGTAGCTACAGGGGTGGTTACGAGCAGTACTTC. The rearrangement links TRBV19 to TRBJ2-7; 7 bases fit TRBD1. CDR1 and CDR2 (germline): LNHDA, SQIVND (reference sequence). The J segment lost 4 bases and the V segment lost 6 bases, leaving 6 bases of the junction unmatched. The length of the CDR3 is 13 residues.